The clone carrying this TCR beta chain was seen just once. This record belongs to a study of blood T cell repertoires in COVID-19. Authors' analysis steps: Estimates of nucleated cell counts were drawn from the amplification of reference gene primers. Profiled with immunoSEQ multiplex PCR; TCRdb holds only in-frame clones, not every one. The V and J calls and clone size were taken over from that table, and D and trimming were inferred from the DNA. The repertoire holds fewer than 350,000 clones, with around 84% as singletons. Participants came from fewer than 25 US areas, aged about 18 to 89 years. The CDR3 is 17 amino acids.

The receptor comes from a woman aged 50 to 60 who had recovered from COVID-19. The sample taken for sequencing was PBMCs or T cells enriched from blood (not recorded which). The genes are TRBV21-1 and TRBJ1-1; the table's D call, TRBD1, was not checked against the DNA. TRBV21-1 is classified as a pseudogene. CDR3 coding DNA: TGTGCCAGCAGCAACCCTCCGGGACAGGGACGGAACACTGAAGCTTTCTTT. As protein: CASSNPPGQGRNTEAFF.